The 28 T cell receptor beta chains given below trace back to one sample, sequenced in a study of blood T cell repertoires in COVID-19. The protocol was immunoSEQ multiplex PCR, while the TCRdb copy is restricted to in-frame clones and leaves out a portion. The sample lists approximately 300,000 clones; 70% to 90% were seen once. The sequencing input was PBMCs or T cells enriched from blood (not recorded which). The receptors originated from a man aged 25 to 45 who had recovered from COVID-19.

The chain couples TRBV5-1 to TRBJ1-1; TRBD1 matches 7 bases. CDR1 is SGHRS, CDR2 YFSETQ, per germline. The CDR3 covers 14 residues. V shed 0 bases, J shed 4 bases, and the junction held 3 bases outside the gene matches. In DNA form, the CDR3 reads TGCGCCAGCAGCTTGGACAGGGGCGGCACTGAAGCTTTCTTT. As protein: CASSLDRGGTEAFF. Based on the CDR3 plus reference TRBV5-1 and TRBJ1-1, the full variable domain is KAGVTQTPRYLIKTRGQQVTLSCSPISGHRSVSWYQQTPGQGLQFLFEYFSETQRNKGNFPGRFSGRQFSNSRSEMNVSTLELGDSALYLCASSLDRGGTEAFFGQGTRLTVV.

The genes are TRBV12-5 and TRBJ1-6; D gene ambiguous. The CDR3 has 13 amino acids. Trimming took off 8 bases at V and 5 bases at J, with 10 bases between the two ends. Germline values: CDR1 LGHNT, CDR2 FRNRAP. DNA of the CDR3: TGTGCTAGTCAGTTTGAGGATAATTCACCCCTCCACTTT. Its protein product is CASQFEDNSPLHF.

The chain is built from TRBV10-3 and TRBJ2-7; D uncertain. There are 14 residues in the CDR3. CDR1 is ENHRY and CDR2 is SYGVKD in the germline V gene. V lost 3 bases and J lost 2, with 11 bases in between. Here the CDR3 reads CAISDSTGTYEQYF. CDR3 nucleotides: TGTGCCATCAGTGATTCGACGGGTACCTACGAGCAGTACTTC.

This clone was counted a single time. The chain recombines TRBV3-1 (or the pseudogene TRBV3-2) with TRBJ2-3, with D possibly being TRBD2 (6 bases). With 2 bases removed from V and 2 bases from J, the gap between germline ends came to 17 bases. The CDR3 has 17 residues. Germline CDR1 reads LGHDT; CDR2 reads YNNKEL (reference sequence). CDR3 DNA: TGTGCCAGCAGCCAACGTAGAGCTAGCGTTTTCACAGATACGCAGTATTTT. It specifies CASSQRRASVFTDTQYF.

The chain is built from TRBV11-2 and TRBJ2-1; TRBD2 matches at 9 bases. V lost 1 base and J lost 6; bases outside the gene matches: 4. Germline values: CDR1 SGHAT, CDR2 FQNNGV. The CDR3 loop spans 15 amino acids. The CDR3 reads CASSLVSRGGNEQFF. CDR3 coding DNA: TGTGCCAGCAGCTTAGTGTCGCGGGGGGGCAATGAGCAGTTCTTC.

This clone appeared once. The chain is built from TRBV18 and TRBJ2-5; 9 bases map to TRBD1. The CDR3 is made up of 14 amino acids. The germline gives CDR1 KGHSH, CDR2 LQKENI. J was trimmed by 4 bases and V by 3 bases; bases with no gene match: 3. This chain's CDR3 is CASSPTGGRETQYF. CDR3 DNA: TGTGCCAGCTCACCCACAGGGGGCCGAGAGACCCAGTACTTC.

CDR3 coding DNA: TGTGCCAGCACCCCCTATGGAATAGCGAGCACAGATACGCAGTATTTT. It is translated as CASTPYGIASTDTQYF. V and J are TRBV7-2 and TRBJ2-3; tentative D call: TRBD2 (5 bases). The CDR3 totals 16 residues. V lost 7 bases to trimming and J lost 0 bases, with 17 bases between them. Germline lookup yields CDR1 SGHTA and CDR2 FQGNSA.

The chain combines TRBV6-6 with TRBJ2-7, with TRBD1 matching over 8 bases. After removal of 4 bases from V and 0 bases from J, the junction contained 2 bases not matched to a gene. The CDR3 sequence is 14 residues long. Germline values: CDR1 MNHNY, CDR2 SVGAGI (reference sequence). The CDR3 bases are TGTGCCAGCAGTTGGACAGGGAGCTCCTACGAGCAGTACTTC. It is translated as CASSWTGSSYEQYF.

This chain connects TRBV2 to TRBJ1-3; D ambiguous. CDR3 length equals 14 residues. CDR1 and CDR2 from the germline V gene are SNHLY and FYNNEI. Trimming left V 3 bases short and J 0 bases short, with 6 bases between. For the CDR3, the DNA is TGTGCCAGCAGTGACCTCCTCTCTGGAAACACCATATATTTT. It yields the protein CASSDLLSGNTIYF.

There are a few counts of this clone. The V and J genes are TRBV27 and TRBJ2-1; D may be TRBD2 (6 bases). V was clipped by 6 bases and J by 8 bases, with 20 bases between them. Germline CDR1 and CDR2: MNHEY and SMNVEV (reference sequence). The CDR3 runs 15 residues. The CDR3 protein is CASRPAPGLIHEQFF. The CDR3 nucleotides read TGTGCCAGCAGACCAGCCCCGGGACTGATCCATGAGCAGTTCTTC.

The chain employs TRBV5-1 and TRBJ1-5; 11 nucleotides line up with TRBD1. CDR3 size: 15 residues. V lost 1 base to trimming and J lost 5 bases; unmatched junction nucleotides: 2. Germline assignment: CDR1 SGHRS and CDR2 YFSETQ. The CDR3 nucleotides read TGCGCCAGCAGCTTGAGGACAGGGGGCGATCAGCCCCAGCATTTT. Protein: CASSLRTGGDQPQHF.

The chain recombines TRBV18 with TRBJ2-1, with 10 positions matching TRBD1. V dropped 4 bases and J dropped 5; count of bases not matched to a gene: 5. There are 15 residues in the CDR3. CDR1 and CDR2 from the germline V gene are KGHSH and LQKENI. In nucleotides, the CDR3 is TGTGCCAGCTCACGTCGTGGACAGGGGGACAATGAGCAGTTCTTC. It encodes CASSRRGQGDNEQFF.

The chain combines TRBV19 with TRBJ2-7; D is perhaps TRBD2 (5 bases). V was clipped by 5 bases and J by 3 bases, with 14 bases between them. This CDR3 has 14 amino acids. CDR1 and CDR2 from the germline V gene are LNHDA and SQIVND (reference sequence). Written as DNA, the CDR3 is TGTGCCAGTAGTTCACGCGGGCGCATCTACGAGCAGTACTTC. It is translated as CASSSRGRIYEQYF. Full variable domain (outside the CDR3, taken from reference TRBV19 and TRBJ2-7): DGGITQSPKYLFRKEGQNVTLSCEQNLNHDAMYWYRQDPGQGLRLIYYSQIVNDFQKGDIAEGYSVSREKKESFPLTVTSAQKNPTAFYLCASSSRGRIYEQYFGPGTRLTVT.

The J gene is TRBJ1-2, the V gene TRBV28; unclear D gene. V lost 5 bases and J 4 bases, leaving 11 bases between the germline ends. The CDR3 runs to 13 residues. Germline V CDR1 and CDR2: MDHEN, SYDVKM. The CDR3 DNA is TGTGCCAGCAGTGCACCGGGAAGCTATGGCTACACCTTC. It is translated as CASSAPGSYGYTF.

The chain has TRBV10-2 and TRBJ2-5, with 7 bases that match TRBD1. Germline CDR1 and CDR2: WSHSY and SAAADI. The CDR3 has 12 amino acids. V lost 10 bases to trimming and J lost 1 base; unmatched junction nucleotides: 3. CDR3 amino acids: CATRQGQETQYF. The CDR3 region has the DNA TGCGCCACCAGACAGGGCCAAGAGACCCAGTACTTC.

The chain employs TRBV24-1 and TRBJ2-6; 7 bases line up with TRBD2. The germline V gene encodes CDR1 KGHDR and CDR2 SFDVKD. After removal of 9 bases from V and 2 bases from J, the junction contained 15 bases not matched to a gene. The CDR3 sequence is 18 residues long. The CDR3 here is CATGDLREGLTGANVLTF. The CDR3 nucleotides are TGTGCCACCGGAGATTTGAGGGAGGGTCTCACTGGGGCCAACGTCCTGACTTTC.

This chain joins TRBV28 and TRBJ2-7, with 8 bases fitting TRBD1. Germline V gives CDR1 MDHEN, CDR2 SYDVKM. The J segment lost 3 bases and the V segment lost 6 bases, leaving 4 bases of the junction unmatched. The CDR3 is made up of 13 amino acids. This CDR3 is CASSWTGLYEQYF. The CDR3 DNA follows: TGTGCCAGCAGCTGGACAGGGCTCTACGAGCAGTACTTC. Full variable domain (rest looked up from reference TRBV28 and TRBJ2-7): DVKVTQSSRYLVKRTGEKVFLECVQDMDHENMFWYRQDPGLGLRLIYFSYDVKMKEKGDIPEGYSVSREKKERFSLILESASTNQTSMYLCASSWTGLYEQYFGPGTRLTVT.

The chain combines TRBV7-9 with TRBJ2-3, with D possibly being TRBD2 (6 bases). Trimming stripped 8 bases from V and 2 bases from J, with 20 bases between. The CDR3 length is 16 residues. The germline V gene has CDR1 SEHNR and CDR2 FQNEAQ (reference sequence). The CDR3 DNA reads TGTGCCAGCTTCCGCGCCTCAGGAGGGTTCACAGATACGCAGTATTTT. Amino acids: CASFRASGGFTDTQYF. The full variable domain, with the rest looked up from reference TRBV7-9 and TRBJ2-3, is DTGVSQNPRHKITKRGQNVTFRCDPISEHNRLYWYRQTLGQGPEFLTYFQNEAQLEKSRLLSDRFSAERPKGSFSTLEIQRTEQGDSAMYLCASFRASGGFTDTQYFGPGTRLTVL.

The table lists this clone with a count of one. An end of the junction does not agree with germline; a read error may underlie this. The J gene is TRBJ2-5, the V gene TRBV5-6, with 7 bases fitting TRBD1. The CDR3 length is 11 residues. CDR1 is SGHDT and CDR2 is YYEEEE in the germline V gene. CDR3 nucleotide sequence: TGTGCCAGCAGCTTGCGTACAGGGGAGAACTTC. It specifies CASSLRTGENF.

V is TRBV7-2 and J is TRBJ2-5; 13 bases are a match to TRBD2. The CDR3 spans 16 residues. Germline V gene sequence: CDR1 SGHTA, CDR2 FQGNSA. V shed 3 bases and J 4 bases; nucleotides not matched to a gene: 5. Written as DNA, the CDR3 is TGTGCCAGCAGCTTGGATGGGACTAGCGGGACAGAGACCCAGTACTTC. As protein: CASSLDGTSGTETQYF.

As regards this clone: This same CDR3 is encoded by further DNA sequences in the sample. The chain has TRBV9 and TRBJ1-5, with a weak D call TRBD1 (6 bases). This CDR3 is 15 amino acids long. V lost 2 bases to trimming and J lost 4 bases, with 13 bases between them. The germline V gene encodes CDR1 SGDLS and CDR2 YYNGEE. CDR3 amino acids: CASSVGGGGNQPQHF. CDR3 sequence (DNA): TGTGCCAGCAGCGTTGGAGGGGGAGGGAATCAGCCCCAGCATTTT.

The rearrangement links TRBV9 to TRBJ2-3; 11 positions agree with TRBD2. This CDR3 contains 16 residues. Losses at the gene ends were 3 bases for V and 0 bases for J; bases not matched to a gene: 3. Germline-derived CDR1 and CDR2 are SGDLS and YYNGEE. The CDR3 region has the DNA TGTGCCAGCAGCGCCAGACTAGCGGGAAGCACAGATACGCAGTATTTT. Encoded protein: CASSARLAGSTDTQYF.

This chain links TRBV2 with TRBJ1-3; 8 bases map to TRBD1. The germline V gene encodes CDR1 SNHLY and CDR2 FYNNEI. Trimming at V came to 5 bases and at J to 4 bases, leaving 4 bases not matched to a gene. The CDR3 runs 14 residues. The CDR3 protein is CASSMRQGGNTIYF. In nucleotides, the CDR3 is TGTGCCAGCAGTATGAGACAGGGGGGAAACACCATATATTTT.

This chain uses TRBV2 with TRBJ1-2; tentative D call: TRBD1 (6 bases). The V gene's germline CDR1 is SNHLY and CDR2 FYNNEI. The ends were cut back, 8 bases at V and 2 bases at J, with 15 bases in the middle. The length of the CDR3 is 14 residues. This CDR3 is CASQQGLGNYGYTF. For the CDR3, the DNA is TGTGCCAGCCAACAGGGCCTGGGGAACTATGGCTACACCTTC. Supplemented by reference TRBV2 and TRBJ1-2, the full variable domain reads EPEVTQTPSHQVTQMGQEVILRCVPISNHLYFYWYRQILGQKVEFLVSFYNNEISEKSEIFDDQFSVERPDGSNFTLKIRSTKLEDSAMYFCASQQGLGNYGYTFGSGTRLTVV.

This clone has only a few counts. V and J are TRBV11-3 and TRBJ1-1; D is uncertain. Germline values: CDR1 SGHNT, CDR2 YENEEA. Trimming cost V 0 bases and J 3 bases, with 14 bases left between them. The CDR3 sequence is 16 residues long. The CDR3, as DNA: TGTGCCAGCAGCTTAGATAATTGGGCGGGGTACACTGAAGCTTTCTTT. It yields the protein CASSLDNWAGYTEAFF.

DNA for the CDR3: TGTGCCAGCAGCTCGAGGACAGGGGAGGCCTACGAGCAGTACTTC. Its protein is CASSSRTGEAYEQYF. The rearrangement links TRBV11-3 to TRBJ2-7; 9 bases are shared with TRBD1. CDR3 size: 15 residues. V gave up 4 bases and J gave up 2 bases; unmatched junction bases: 6. The germline V gene encodes CDR1 SGHNT and CDR2 YENEEA.

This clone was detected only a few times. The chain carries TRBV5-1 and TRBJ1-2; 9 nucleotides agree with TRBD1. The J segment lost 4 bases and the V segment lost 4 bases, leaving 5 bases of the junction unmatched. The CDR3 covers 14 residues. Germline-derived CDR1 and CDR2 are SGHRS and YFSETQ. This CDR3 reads CASSRGTGSYGYTF. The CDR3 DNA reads TGCGCCAGCAGCCGGGGGACAGGGTCCTATGGCTACACCTTC.

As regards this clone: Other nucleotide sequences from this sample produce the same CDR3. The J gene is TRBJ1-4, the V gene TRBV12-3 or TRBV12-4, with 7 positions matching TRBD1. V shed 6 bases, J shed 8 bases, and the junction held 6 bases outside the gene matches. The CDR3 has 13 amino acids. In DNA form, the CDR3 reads TGTGCCAGCAGCCTTTACAGGGGAGAAAAACTGTTTTTT. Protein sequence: CASSLYRGEKLFF.